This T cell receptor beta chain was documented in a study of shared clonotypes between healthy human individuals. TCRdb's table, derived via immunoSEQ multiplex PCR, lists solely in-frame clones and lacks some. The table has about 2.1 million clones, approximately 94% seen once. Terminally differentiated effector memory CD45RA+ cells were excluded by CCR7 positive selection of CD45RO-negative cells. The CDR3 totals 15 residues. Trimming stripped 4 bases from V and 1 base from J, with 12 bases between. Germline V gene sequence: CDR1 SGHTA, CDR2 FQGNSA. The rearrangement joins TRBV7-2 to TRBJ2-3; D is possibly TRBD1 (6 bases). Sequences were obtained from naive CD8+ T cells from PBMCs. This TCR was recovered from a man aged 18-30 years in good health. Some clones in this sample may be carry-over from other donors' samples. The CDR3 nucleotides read TGTGCCAGCAGCTCAACAGGGTTAGGCACAGATACGCAGTATTTT. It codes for CASSSTGLGTDTQYF.